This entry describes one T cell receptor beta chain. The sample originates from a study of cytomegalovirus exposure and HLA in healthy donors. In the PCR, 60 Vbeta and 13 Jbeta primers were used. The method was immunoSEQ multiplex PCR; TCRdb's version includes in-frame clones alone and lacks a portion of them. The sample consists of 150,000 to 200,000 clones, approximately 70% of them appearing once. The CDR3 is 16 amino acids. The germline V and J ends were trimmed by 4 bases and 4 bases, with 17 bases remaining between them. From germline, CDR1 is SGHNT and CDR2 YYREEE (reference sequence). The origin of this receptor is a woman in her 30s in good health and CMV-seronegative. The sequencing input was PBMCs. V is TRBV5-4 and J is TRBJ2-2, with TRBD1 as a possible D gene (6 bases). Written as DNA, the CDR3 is TGTGCCAGCAGCACCCGAGACAGGCCGGGCACCGGGGAGCTGTTTTTT. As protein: CASSTRDRPGTGELFF.